This T cell receptor (beta chain) is drawn from a study of OX40 agonist ivuxolimab in advanced cancers. On the study more broadly: Cancers in dose escalation were hepatocellular, melanoma, renal cell and head and neck. Among those enrolled, mean age was about 63 years (range about 23 to 85) and 70% to 85% were male.

V gave up 11 bases and J gave up 4 bases, with 18 bases separating them. Germline loops: CDR1 SEHNR, CDR2 FQNEAQ (reference sequence). This CDR3 is 14 amino acids long. A few counts support this clone. The antigen remains undetermined. Study-wide results and caveats: Partly responding patients at 0.1-3.0 mg/kg showed some of the smallest clonal expansion. Among T cells, CD8+ cells averaged more expanded clones than CD4+ cells.

Generated by immunoSEQ multiplex PCR, the TCRdb table keeps only in-frame clones and is missing some. The profile shows about 50,000 clones, more than 70% of them singletons. The clonotype originates from an adult with an advanced solid tumor such as melanoma, head and neck, liver or kidney cancer. The chain carries TRBV7-9 and TRBJ2-1; possibly TRBD2 for D (5 bases). The material sequenced was CD4+ or CD8+ T cells sorted from blood, taken in a trial of the OX40 agonist ivuxolimab. The CDR3 here is CALAAGGFYNEQFF. CDR3 coding DNA: TGTGCCCTGGCGGCGGGTGGGTTTTACAATGAGCAGTTCTTC.